The clone carrying this TCR beta chain showed up just a few times. Its target is not known. This entry belongs to a study of human T cells and chemical hapten exposure. Study details: It was small differences in pooled library volume that mainly caused per-sample TCR yields to vary. Findings of the study overall: The number of TCRs over 1 in 1000 frequency stayed unchanged after DPC.

Time point noted: patch test 1, 2 weeks after DPC sensitization. Documented treatment: therapeutic diphenylcyclopropenone sensitization with weekly scalp DPC. V was pared by 5 bases and J by 1 base, with 5 bases of the junction left unmatched. This CDR3 has 16 amino acids. Germline CDR1 is SGHTA and CDR2 is FQGNSA. A single record per CDR3 protein comes from TCRdb applying MiXCR to the RACE reads. The repertoire holds some 350,000 distinct CDR3 sequences, with 5.5% to 8% as singletons. Sequencing was performed on whole blood, taken in connection with sensitization to the hapten diphenylcyclopropenone (DPC). The chain links TRBV7-2 to TRBJ2-5, with TRBD2 matching 12 bases. This clonotype originated in a young woman with alopecia areata. Some clones in this sample may be carry-over from other donors' samples. This chain's CDR3 is CASSPELAGGQETQYF. DNA for the CDR3: TGTGCCAGCAGCCCCGAACTAGCGGGGGGCCAAGAGACCCAGTACTTC.